The clone carrying this T cell receptor (beta chain) was detected ten times or more. This CDR3 contains 15 residues. CDR1 and CDR2 (germline): SNHLY, FYNNEI. V was cut by 6 bases and J by 0 bases, with 12 bases left in between. The record originates from a study of metastatic and nonmetastatic thyroid tumors. Study summary: For malignant and benign thyroid patients, tumor or nodule tissue and blood were the sources whose repertoires were compared.

Treatment of any kind had been given to no patient before thyroid surgery. From the PCR reads, TCRdb re-called clones with MiXCR. The sample records under 30,000 clones, approximately 15% being singletons. The chain couples TRBV2 to TRBJ2-1; D gene ambiguous. The TCR sequence derives from a male donor with papillary thyroid cancer or a benign thyroid nodule (not recorded which). Some clones in this sample may be carry-over from other donors' samples. The sample taken for sequencing was blood. CDR3 DNA: TGTGCCAGCAGAGCCCTCTGGAGCTCCTACAATGAGCAGTTCTTC. It specifies CASRALWSSYNEQFF.